This T cell receptor (beta chain) was recovered during a study of T cell responses to AZD1222 COVID-19 vaccine. The length of the CDR3 is 15 residues. CDR1 and CDR2 from the germline V gene are SGHTA and FQGNSA. V shed 5 bases and J shed 5 bases, with 13 bases lying between them. Notes on the study in general: The donors showed a predominance of white British ancestry and of females, with possible underestimation of clonal diversity. Recipients of two AZD1222 doses showed rising Spike-specific TCR breadth and depth. Only 5 or 6 AZD1222 recipients tested seropositive at baseline. Unmutated regions of variants are reportedly targeted by nearly half of spike-specific TCRs.

On this clone: Antigen specificity is unknown.

The assay was immunoSEQ multiplex PCR, and TCRdb's table has in-frame clones only and misses some. The sample has 170,000 or so clones, roughly 91% seen once. The clonotype originates from an adult who received the MenACWY meningococcal vaccine as a control. The material sequenced was peripheral blood, taken 28 days after the second dose of the MenACWY control vaccine. The genes are TRBV7-2 and TRBJ1-6, with D possibly being TRBD1 (6 bases). The CDR3 DNA reads as TGTGCCAGCAGCACTGGGGGGGCTAATAATTCACCCCTCCACTTT. It translates to CASSTGGANNSPLHF.